These 18 T cell receptor beta chains were all obtained from the same sample, sequenced in a study of identical twins (dated by TCRdb to the mid-2010s). Library generation was performed with 5' RACE. The data were produced on an Illumina HiSeq 2000. TCRdb reprocessing: public reads trimmed at Q25 with fastp, clones called with MiXCR, in-frame beta chains kept. When rows share a CDR3 protein, they turn into one entry using the most common DNA and genes. The sample records 200,000 to 300,000 distinct CDR3 sequences, more than 9% of which are singletons. The ten largest clonotypes hold 9% to 10% of the sample. The specimen was memory T cells sorted from blood. In the paper's terms, the cell subset or site label means: CD45RO+ enriched T cells. These TCRs come from a man aged 45-65 years in good health.

The V call is TRBV4-2, the J call TRBJ1-3; tentative D call: TRBD1 (5 bases). From germline, CDR1 is LGHNA and CDR2 YNFKEQ. The V end was cut by 4 bases, the J end by 0 bases, with 10 bases between. The CDR3 sequence is 15 residues long. The chain's CDR3 is CASSPDSPSGNTIYF. The CDR3, as DNA: TGTGCCAGCAGCCCCGACAGCCCCTCTGGAAACACCATATATTTT.

As for this clonotype: This may come from a read error, since a much larger clone is one base off. The V gene is TRBV5-1, the J gene TRBJ2-2; weak D call: TRBD1 (5 bases). V lost 0 bases and J 3 bases, leaving 6 bases between the germline ends. This CDR3 region has 14 residues. CDR1 and CDR2 (germline): SGHRS, YFSETQ. In DNA form, the CDR3 reads TGCGCCAGCAGCTTGGAGGGGTACACCGGGGAGCTGTTTTTT. This codes for CASSLEGYTGELFF.

Many counts were recorded for this clonotype. This chain links TRBV3-1 with TRBJ2-7; perhaps TRBD2 as D (6 bases). The germline gives CDR1 LGHDT, CDR2 YNNKEL (reference sequence). The CDR3 sequence is 13 residues long. V dropped 5 bases and J dropped 5 bases, with 13 bases sitting between them. The CDR3 sequence: CASSYGGADEQYF. The CDR3 DNA is TGTGCCAGCAGCTATGGAGGGGCGGACGAGCAGTACTTC.

This rearrangement joins TRBV5-1 to TRBJ1-1, with D unclear. This CDR3 has 15 residues. V was pared by 0 bases and J by 2 bases, with 11 bases between. The germline gives CDR1 SGHRS, CDR2 YFSETQ. DNA for the CDR3: TGCGCCAGCAGCTTGGATGGGGTGGGTAACACTGAAGCTTTCTTT. Its translation: CASSLDGVGNTEAFF.

This clonotype was seen ten or more times. This sequence joins TRBV5-1 and TRBJ2-1; D unclear. CDR1 is SGHRS, CDR2 YFSETQ, per germline. The CDR3 extends over 17 amino acids. Trimming left V 0 bases short and J 0 bases short, with 13 bases between. The CDR3 reads CASSLAVRQSSYNEQFF. The DNA of the CDR3 is TGCGCCAGCAGCTTGGCGGTCAGGCAGAGCTCCTACAATGAGCAGTTCTTC.

This clonotype was seen at least ten times. The chain uses TRBV20-1 and TRBJ2-1; D call uncertain. Germline assignment: CDR1 DFQATT and CDR2 SNEGSKA (reference sequence). This CDR3 spans 17 amino acids. Trimming left V 1 base short and J 4 bases short, with 20 bases between. The CDR3 DNA reads TGCAGTGCTAGAGTAAGGCCCGACCCTCAGGTTTACAATGAGCAGTTCTTC. Protein: CSARVRPDPQVYNEQFF.

This clonotype has only a few counts. V and J are TRBV7-9 and TRBJ2-5, with TRBD2 matching 9 bases. The CDR3 covers 16 residues. After removal of 3 bases from V and 5 bases from J, the junction contained 10 bases not matched to a gene. Germline V gene lookup returns CDR1 SEHNR and CDR2 FQNEAQ (reference sequence). CDR3 in amino acids: CASSLSSGTQGETQYF. The CDR3 coding sequence is TGTGCCAGCAGCTTGTCTAGCGGGACCCAAGGGGAGACCCAGTACTTC.

This sequence joins TRBV5-1 and TRBJ2-6; no clear D gene. V shed 0 bases and J shed 2 bases, with 9 bases lying between them. In germline, CDR1 is SGHRS, CDR2 YFSETQ. The CDR3 sequence is 16 residues long. CDR3 sequence (DNA): TGCGCCAGCAGCTTGGAGCCGCCAGCTGGGGCCAACGTCCTGACTTTC. Translation: CASSLEPPAGANVLTF. Complete variable domain (other parts from reference TRBV5-1 and TRBJ2-6): KAGVTQTPRYLIKTRGQQVTLSCSPISGHRSVSWYQQTPGQGLQFLFEYFSETQRNKGNFPGRFSGRQFSNSRSEMNVSTLELGDSALYLCASSLEPPAGANVLTFGAGSRLTVL.

CDR3 in amino acids: CASSPQSGGLTDTQYF. CDR3 nucleotide sequence: TGTGCCAGCAGCCCCCAGAGCGGGGGGCTCACAGATACGCAGTATTTT. The chain has TRBV7-2 and TRBJ2-3, with 9 bases identical to TRBD2. The CDR3 contains 16 residues. The germline V gene has CDR1 SGHTA and CDR2 FQGNSA. Trimming took 5 bases from V and 2 from J; bases not matched to a gene: 8.

CDR3 in DNA: TGCAGTGCTAGACAGGACGGGAGCACAGATACGCAGTATTTT. Encoded protein: CSARQDGSTDTQYF. The chain carries TRBV20-1 and TRBJ2-3; D is undetermined. V was trimmed by 2 bases and J by 0 bases, leaving 9 bases between them. The V gene's germline CDR1 is DFQATT and CDR2 SNEGSKA (reference sequence). The CDR3 is 14 amino acids.

The sample holds many counts of this clonotype. The genes are TRBV2 and TRBJ2-7, with D tentatively TRBD2 (7 bases). The length of the CDR3 is 15 residues. The germline gives CDR1 SNHLY, CDR2 FYNNEI. V lost 6 bases and J 9 bases, leaving 24 bases between the germline ends. In DNA form, the CDR3 reads TGTGCCAGCAGCGCCGAGGGGGGCGGGAGAAGCGGGCAGTACTTC. Its translation is CASSAEGGGRSGQYF.

This clonotype occurred many times. This rearrangement joins TRBV3-1 to TRBJ1-2; D perhaps matches TRBD1 (5 bases). The CDR3 totals 13 residues. Trimming pared 4 bases from V and 10 bases from J, leaving 16 bases between. Germline V gives CDR1 LGHDT, CDR2 YNNKEL (reference sequence). CDR3 sequence (DNA): TGTGCCAGCAGCCTAGACCCCACAGGCGACTACACCTTC. Translated, it gives CASSLDPTGDYTF.

This clonotype was detected only a few times. V is TRBV7-9 and J is TRBJ2-5; 15 bases agree with TRBD2. The ends lost 5 bases at V and 5 bases at J; junction bases unmatched: 9. This CDR3 is built from 17 residues. CDR1 SEHNR and CDR2 FQNEAQ come from the germline V gene (reference sequence). CDR3 residues: CASSTGTSGGSMETQYF. DNA for the CDR3: TGTGCCAGCAGCACAGGGACTAGCGGGGGGAGCATGGAGACCCAGTACTTC.

This clonotype has a count of ten or more. This chain uses TRBV4-2 with TRBJ1-5; 7 bases agree with TRBD1. Germline trimming cut 0 bases from V and 4 bases from J; bases unmatched to any gene: 6. From germline, CDR1 is LGHNA and CDR2 YNFKEQ. The CDR3 is made up of 16 amino acids. The CDR3 sequence: CASSQEKGARNQPQHF. CDR3 nucleotide sequence: TGTGCCAGCAGCCAAGAAAAGGGGGCGCGTAATCAGCCCCAGCATTTT.

This clonotype was detected ten times or more. The rearrangement uses TRBV7-8 and TRBJ2-3; 12 bases map to TRBD2. There are 15 residues in the CDR3. The germline V gene encodes CDR1 SGHVS and CDR2 FQNEAQ. The ends lost 6 bases at V and 4 bases at J; junction bases unmatched: 5. In DNA form, the CDR3 reads TGTGCCAGCAGAAGGACTAGCGGGGTTGCAGATACGCAGTATTTT. Protein sequence: CASRRTSGVADTQYF.

V is TRBV10-3 and J is TRBJ2-4; 11 nucleotides align to TRBD1. The CDR3 runs 14 residues. The V and J ends lost 10 bases and 8 bases, in that order; junction bases with no gene match: 10. Germline CDR1 ENHRY, CDR2 SYGVKD. The CDR3 DNA sequence: TGTGCCACCCGGACAGGGGGCAATTCTGACATTCAGTACTTC. Translated, it gives CATRTGGNSDIQYF.

This clonotype was observed many times. J is TRBJ2-1 and V is TRBV10-3; perhaps TRBD2 as D (6 bases). Trimming stripped 0 bases from V and 7 bases from J, with 10 bases between. The CDR3 has 14 residues. Germline assignment: CDR1 ENHRY and CDR2 SYGVKD. The CDR3 nucleotides read TGTGCCATCAGTGAGTCGCGGGGCGGAAATGAGCAGTTCTTC. Translating it yields CAISESRGGNEQFF.

In the case of this clonotype: This may come from a read error, since a much larger clone is one base off. This chain links TRBV6-1 with TRBJ1-2, with a weak D call TRBD1 (6 bases). Germline V gives CDR1 MNHNS, CDR2 SASEGT. This CDR3 is 14 amino acids long. The CDR3 protein is CPSSRHRVNYGYTF. As DNA, the CDR3 is TGTCCCAGCAGTAGACACAGGGTAAACTATGGCTACACCTTC.